This TCR beta chain was found in a study of cytomegalovirus exposure and HLA in healthy donors. Donors were nominally healthy when sampled, though unrecorded immune exposures were likely. Germline lookup yields CDR1 LNHDA and CDR2 SQIVND (reference sequence). The length of the CDR3 is 15 residues. V was trimmed by 5 bases and J by 4 bases, leaving 17 bases between them. Concerning this clone: The antigen is not known. Other DNA sequences within the sample encode an identical CDR3.

General observations from the study: A few V segments could not be told apart, such as TRBV6-2 and TRBV6-3, and were left out. Investigators reported approximately 170 TCR beta chains as tied to cytomegalovirus.

In the PCR, 60 Vbeta and 13 Jbeta primers were used. TCRdb keeps only in-frame clones here, not all; method: immunoSEQ multiplex PCR. The sample records approximately 150,000 clones, around two thirds being singletons. Input material: PBMCs. The TCR originated in a man aged 25-45 years in good health and CMV-seropositive. The J gene is TRBJ1-1, the V gene TRBV19; the D gene is possibly TRBD1 (5 bases). DNA for the CDR3: TGTGCCAGTAGTCCCTTGTCCGGGGGGAGCACTGAAGCTTTCTTT. Its translation is CASSPLSGGSTEAFF.